The sequence of this T cell receptor (beta chain) was determined in a study of Ad26.COV2.S vaccination and SARS-CoV-2 variants. This clone was counted between two and nine times. Unmatched junction bases numbered 12, after V lost 1 base and J lost 8 bases. Germline V gives CDR1 SGHNT, CDR2 YENEEA. The CDR3 totals 16 residues. Measured with immunoSEQ multiplex PCR; TCRdb has only the in-frame clones, and not every one. The sample includes fewer than 100,000 clones, about four fifths of them seen just once. V gene TRBV11-3 combines with J gene TRBJ2-7, with 9 bases lining up with TRBD1. The sequence was obtained from a human donor who had recovered from COVID-19. The source material was peripheral blood, sampled after recovery from COVID-19. CDR3 sequence reads: CASSLVEPGTGSKQYF. The CDR3 DNA is TGTGCCAGCAGCTTAGTGGAGCCAGGGACAGGGTCAAAGCAGTACTTC.